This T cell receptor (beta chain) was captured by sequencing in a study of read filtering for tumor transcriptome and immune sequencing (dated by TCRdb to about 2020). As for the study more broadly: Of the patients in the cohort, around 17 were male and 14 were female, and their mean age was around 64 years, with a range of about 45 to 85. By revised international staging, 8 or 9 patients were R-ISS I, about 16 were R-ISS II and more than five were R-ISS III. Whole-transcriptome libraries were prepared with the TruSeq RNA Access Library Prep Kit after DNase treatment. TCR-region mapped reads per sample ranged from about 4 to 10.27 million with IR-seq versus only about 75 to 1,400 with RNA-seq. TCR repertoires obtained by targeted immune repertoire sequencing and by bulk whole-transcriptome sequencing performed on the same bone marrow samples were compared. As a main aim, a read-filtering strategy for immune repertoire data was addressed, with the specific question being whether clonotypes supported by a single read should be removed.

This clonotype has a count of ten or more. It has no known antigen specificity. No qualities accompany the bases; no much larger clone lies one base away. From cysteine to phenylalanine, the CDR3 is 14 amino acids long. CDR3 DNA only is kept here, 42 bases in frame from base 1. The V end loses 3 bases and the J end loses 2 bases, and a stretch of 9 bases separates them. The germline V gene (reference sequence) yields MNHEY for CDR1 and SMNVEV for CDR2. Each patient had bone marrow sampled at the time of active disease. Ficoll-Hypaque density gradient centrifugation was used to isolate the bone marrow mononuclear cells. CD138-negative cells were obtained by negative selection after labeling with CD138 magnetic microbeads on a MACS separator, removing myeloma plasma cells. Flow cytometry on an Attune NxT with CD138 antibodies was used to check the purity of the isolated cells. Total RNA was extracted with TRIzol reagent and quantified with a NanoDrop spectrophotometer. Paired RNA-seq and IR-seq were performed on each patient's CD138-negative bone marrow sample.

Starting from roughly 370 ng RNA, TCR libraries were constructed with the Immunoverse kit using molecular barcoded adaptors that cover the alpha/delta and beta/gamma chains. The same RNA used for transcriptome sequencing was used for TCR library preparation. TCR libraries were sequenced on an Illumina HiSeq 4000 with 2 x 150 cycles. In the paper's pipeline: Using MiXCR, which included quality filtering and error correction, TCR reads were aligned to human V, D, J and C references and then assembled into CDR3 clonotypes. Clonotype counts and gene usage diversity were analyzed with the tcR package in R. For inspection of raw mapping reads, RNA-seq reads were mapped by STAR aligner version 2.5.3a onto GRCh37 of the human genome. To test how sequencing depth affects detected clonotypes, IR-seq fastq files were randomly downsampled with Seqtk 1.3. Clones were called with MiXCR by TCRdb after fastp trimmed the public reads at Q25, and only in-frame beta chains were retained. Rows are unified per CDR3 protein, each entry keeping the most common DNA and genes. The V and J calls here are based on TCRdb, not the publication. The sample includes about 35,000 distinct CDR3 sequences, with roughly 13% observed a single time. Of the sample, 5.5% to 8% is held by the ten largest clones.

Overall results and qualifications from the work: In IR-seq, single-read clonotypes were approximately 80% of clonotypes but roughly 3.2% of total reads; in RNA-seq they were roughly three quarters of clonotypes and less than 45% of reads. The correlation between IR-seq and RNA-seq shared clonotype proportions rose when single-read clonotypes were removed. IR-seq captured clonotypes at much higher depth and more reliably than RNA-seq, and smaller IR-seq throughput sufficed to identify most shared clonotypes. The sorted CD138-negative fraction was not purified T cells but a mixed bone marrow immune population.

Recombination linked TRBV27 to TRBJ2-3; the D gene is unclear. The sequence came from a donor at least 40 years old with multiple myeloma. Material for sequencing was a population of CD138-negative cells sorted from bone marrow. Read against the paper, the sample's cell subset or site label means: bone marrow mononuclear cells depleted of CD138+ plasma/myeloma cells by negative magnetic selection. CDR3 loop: CASSFGPNTDTQYF. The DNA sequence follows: TGTGCCAGCAGTTTTGGACCCAACACAGATACGCAGTATTTT.